Presented here are 6 T cell receptor beta chains from one specimen sequenced in a study of blood T cell repertoires in COVID-19. The data were produced by immunoSEQ multiplex PCR, yet TCRdb's version contains in-frame clones alone and is incomplete. The table has about 200,000 clones, around 87% seen once; the top ten hold 3%. The sequenced material came from peripheral blood. Every receptor here comes from a man aged 55 to 70 with acute or convalescent COVID-19.

This clone was counted at least ten times. The chain couples TRBV15 to TRBJ1-5; D possibly corresponds to TRBD1 (5 bases). The CDR3 spans 14 residues. V lost 5 bases and J lost 3, with 11 bases in between. Germline V gene lookup returns CDR1 LNHNV and CDR2 YYDKDF (reference sequence). The CDR3 is CATSGGGTNQPQHF. Here the CDR3 DNA reads TGTGCCACCAGCGGGGGGGGTACCAATCAGCCCCAGCATTTT. Using reference TRBV15 and TRBJ1-5 for the parts outside the CDR3, the full variable domain is DAMVIQNPRYQVTQFGKPVTLSCSQTLNHNVMYWYQQKSSQAPKLLFHYYDKDFNNEADTPDNFQSRRPNTSFCFLDIRSPGLGDTAMYLCATSGGGTNQPQHFGDGTRLSIL.

The V call is TRBV7-2, the J call TRBJ1-1, with 7 bases matching TRBD1. CDR3 length: 14 residues. CDR1 and CDR2 from the germline V gene are SGHTA and FQGNSA. The ends lost 3 bases at V and 4 bases at J; junction bases unmatched: 5. CDR3 sequence: CASSFGRGATEAFF. In DNA form, the CDR3 reads TGTGCCAGCAGCTTTGGCAGGGGGGCCACTGAAGCTTTCTTT.

This chain links TRBV19 with TRBJ1-2; weak D call: TRBD1 (6 bases). V lost 1 base, J lost 7 bases, and 10 bases lay in between. Germline V gives CDR1 LNHDA, CDR2 SQIVND (reference sequence). The CDR3 is 13 amino acids. The CDR3 DNA reads as TGTGCCAGTAGTATAGCGTCAGGGGTTGGCTACACCTTC. Translation: CASSIASGVGYTF.

The chain combines TRBV12-1 with TRBJ2-1; the D call in the table, TRBD2, was not verified against the DNA. TRBV12-1 is flagged as a pseudogene. The length of the CDR3 is 12 residues. CDR3 coding DNA: TGTGCCAGCAGCTTCTTGAGTCATGAGCAGTTCTTC. Residues: CASSFLSHEQFF.

The genes are TRBV2 and TRBJ1-6; 9 bases agree with TRBD1. The trim removed 7 bases at V and 9 bases at J, leaving 10 bases unmatched. The CDR3 is made up of 15 amino acids. Per the germline V gene, CDR1 is SNHLY and CDR2 is FYNNEI. The CDR3 region is CASKIGGDRVSPLHF. CDR3 bases: TGTGCCAGCAAGATCGGGGGGGACAGGGTTTCACCCCTCCACTTT.

The V gene is TRBV6-5, the J gene TRBJ1-1; no reliable D call. With 5 bases removed from V and 7 bases from J, the gap between germline ends came to 11 bases. The CDR3 has 12 amino acids. Germline CDR1 reads MNHEY; CDR2 reads SVGAGI. The CDR3 reads CASSHPRGEAFF. In DNA, the CDR3 is TGTGCCAGCAGTCACCCACGGGGTGAAGCTTTCTTT.